This is a list of T cell receptor beta chains from one sample in a study of T cell responses to AZD1222 COVID-19 vaccine. Only in-frame clones appear in the TCRdb table, and some are missing; sequencing was by immunoSEQ multiplex PCR. The profile shows over 150,000 clones, around 85% of them singletons. Here the sequenced sample was peripheral blood, taken 28 days after the second AZD1222 dose. These TCRs come from an adult who received the AZD1222 COVID-19 vaccine. Each CDR3 is given with its conserved first and last residue. The D gene is left open where the match is weak. Clone size is stated in some rows and not others, as once, few, many or a class when expanded.

D: .; V: TRBV5-1; size: .; J: TRBJ1-6; CDR3: CASSLQGVRSPLHF; DNA: TGCGCCAGCAGCTTACAGGGAGTTAGGTCACCCCTCCACTTT
D: .; V: TRBV6-5; size: .; J: TRBJ1-1; CDR3: CASIPSGGNTEAFF; DNA: TGTGCCAGCATCCCCTCCGGGGGGAACACTGAAGCTTTCTTT
D: .; V: TRBV7-9; size: .; J: TRBJ2-3; CDR3: CASSRSVGDTQYF; DNA: TGTGCCAGCAGCCGCAGCGTAGGGGATACGCAGTATTTT
D: TRBD2; V: TRBV7-9; size: .; J: TRBJ2-7; CDR3: CASSLTSGGEVPSEQYF; DNA: TGTGCCAGCAGCTTGACCAGCGGGGGAGAGGTACCCTCCGAGCAGTACTTC
D: .; V: TRBV15; size: .; J: TRBJ2-5; CDR3: CATSSILLETQYF; DNA: TGTGCCACCAGCAGTATTTTATTAGAGACCCAGTACTTC
D: .; V: TRBV25-1; size: .; J: TRBJ2-1; CDR3: CASSELPDWDTPSNSPFF; DNA: TGTGCCAGCAGTGAACTCCCCGACTGGGACACTCCATCCAATTCTCCGTTCTTC
D: TRBD1; V: TRBV3-1/TRBV3-2; size: .; J: TRBJ2-5; CDR3: CASGQGVETQYF; DNA: TGTGCCAGCGGACAGGGTGTCGAGACCCAGTACTTC
D: .; V: TRBV24-1; size: .; J: TRBJ2-3; CDR3: CATSSGAADTQYF; DNA: TGTGCCACCAGTTCGGGGGCAGCAGATACGCAGTATTTT
D: .; V: TRBV5-4; size: .; J: TRBJ2-2; CDR3: CANRANTGELFF; DNA: TGTGCCAACAGGGCGAACACCGGGGAGCTGTTTTTT
D: .; V: TRBV3-1/TRBV3-2; size: .; J: TRBJ2-4; CDR3: CASSQGGAHKNIQYF; DNA: TGTGCCAGCAGCCAGGGGGGGGCGCATAAAAACATTCAGTACTTC
D: .; V: TRBV4-3; size: .; J: TRBJ2-5; CDR3: CASSQAWAGLQETQYF; DNA: TGCGCCAGCAGCCAAGCCTGGGCAGGGCTCCAAGAGACCCAGTACTTC
D: .; V: TRBV9; size: .; J: TRBJ2-7; CDR3: CASSVDAVSYEQYF; DNA: TGTGCCAGCAGCGTAGACGCAGTTTCCTACGAGCAGTACTTC
D: .; V: TRBV27; size: few; J: TRBJ1-5; CDR3: CASSLVLPWGGSFQPQHF; DNA: TGTGCCAGCAGTTTAGTTTTACCCTGGGGGGGAAGCTTTCAGCCCCAGCATTTT
D: .; V: TRBV7-9; size: .; J: TRBJ1-3; CDR3: CASSLTYQGSGNTIYF; DNA: TGTGCCAGCAGCTTAACTTACCAGGGGTCTGGAAACACCATATATTTT
D: TRBD2; V: TRBV5-4; size: .; J: TRBJ2-1; CDR3: CASSPTVNSGGALEQFF; DNA: TGTGCCAGCAGCCCGACCGTGAATAGCGGGGGGGCCTTGGAGCAGTTCTTC
D: TRBD1; V: TRBV29-1; size: .; J: TRBJ1-2; CDR3: CSVEARGPGYTF; DNA: TGCAGCGTTGAGGCCAGGGGGCCTGGCTACACCTTC
D: .; V: TRBV27; size: .; J: TRBJ2-3; CDR3: CASSSKVGASLSTDTQYF; DNA: TGTGCCAGCAGTTCGAAAGTTGGGGCATCCCTAAGCACAGATACGCAGTATTTT
D: .; V: TRBV19; size: .; J: TRBJ1-1; CDR3: CASSGVFLYRDGTEAFF; DNA: TGTGCCAGTAGTGGGGTTTTCCTCTACAGGGATGGCACTGAAGCTTTCTTT
D: .; V: TRBV27; size: few; J: TRBJ2-3; CDR3: CASSSTDTQYF; DNA: TGTGCCAGCAGTTCCACAGATACGCAGTATTTT
D: TRBD1; V: TRBV5-4; size: .; J: TRBJ1-2; CDR3: CASSRQGAGGYTF; DNA: TGTGCCAGCAGCAGACAGGGGGCGGGTGGCTACACCTTC
D: TRBD1; V: TRBV6-5; size: .; J: TRBJ2-7; CDR3: CASTAETGAPTEQYF; DNA: TGTGCCAGCACCGCTGAGACAGGGGCCCCTACGGAGCAGTACTTC
D: .; V: TRBV7-2; size: .; J: TRBJ1-2; CDR3: CASSPSRGNYGYTF; DNA: TGTGCCAGCAGCCCTAGCCGGGGGAACTATGGCTACACCTTC
D: .; V: TRBV3-1/TRBV3-2; size: .; J: TRBJ1-1; CDR3: CASSQEGRGEAFF; DNA: TGTGCCAGCAGCCAAGAGGGGAGAGGTGAAGCTTTCTTT
D: TRBD1; V: TRBV12-5; size: few; J: TRBJ1-1; CDR3: CASGPTWTGGGVNTEAFF; DNA: TGTGCTAGTGGTCCCACTTGGACAGGGGGGGGAGTGAACACTGAAGCTTTCTTT
D: .; V: TRBV4-1; size: .; J: TRBJ1-5; CDR3: CASSPDRINQPQHF; DNA: TGCGCCAGCAGCCCGGACAGAATTAATCAGCCCCAGCATTTT
D: TRBD1; V: TRBV9; size: .; J: TRBJ2-2; CDR3: CASSVVTGGTGELFF; DNA: TGTGCCAGCAGCGTAGTGACAGGGGGCACCGGGGAGCTGTTTTTT
D: .; V: TRBV10-3; size: .; J: TRBJ2-2; CDR3: CAISQPPAGELFF; DNA: TGTGCCATCAGCCAGCCGCCGGCCGGGGAGCTGTTTTTT
D: .; V: TRBV4-2; size: .; J: TRBJ2-2; CDR3: CASSQDLNRASTGELFF; DNA: TGTGCCAGCAGCCAAGATTTGAATCGGGCGAGCACCGGGGAGCTGTTTTTT
D: TRBD1; V: TRBV18; size: .; J: TRBJ1-2; CDR3: CASSPQLLRQGARYGYTF; DNA: TGTGCCAGCTCACCACAACTACTTCGACAGGGGGCTAGGTATGGCTACACCTTC
D: TRBD1; V: TRBV11-2; size: .; J: TRBJ1-1; CDR3: CASSPGQGGGTEAFF; DNA: TGTGCCAGCAGCCCAGGACAGGGTGGGGGCACTGAAGCTTTCTTT
D: .; V: TRBV7-2; size: .; J: TRBJ1-5; CDR3: CASSFGAVNQPQHF; DNA: TGTGCCAGCAGCTTCGGGGCAGTGAATCAGCCCCAGCATTTT
D: .; V: TRBV6-4; size: .; J: TRBJ1-3; CDR3: CASSGLQGTPGNTIYF; DNA: TGTGCCAGCAGTGGGTTACAGGGAACTCCTGGAAACACCATATATTTT
D: TRBD2; V: TRBV3-1/TRBV3-2; size: .; J: TRBJ2-5; CDR3: CASSQAGGGETQYF; DNA: TGTGCCAGCAGCCAAGCGGGGGGTGGAGAGACCCAGTACTTC
D: .; V: TRBV5-1; size: .; J: TRBJ1-2; CDR3: CASRVQAGQHGYTF; DNA: TGCGCCAGCAGGGTCCAGGCGGGACAACATGGCTACACCTTC
D: TRBD2; V: TRBV2; size: .; J: TRBJ2-7; CDR3: CASSGTSGAGEQYF; DNA: TGTGCCAGCAGTGGGACTAGCGGGGCCGGCGAGCAGTACTTC
D: .; V: TRBV5-4; size: .; J: TRBJ1-5; CDR3: CASSSGGVNQPQHF; DNA: TGTGCCAGCAGCTCGGGGGGAGTCAATCAGCCCCAGCATTTT
D: .; V: TRBV25-1; size: .; J: TRBJ1-1; CDR3: CASSEGGANTEAFF; DNA: TGTGCCAGCAGTGAGGGAGGTGCGAACACTGAAGCTTTCTTT
D: TRBD2; V: TRBV5-6; size: .; J: TRBJ2-2; CDR3: CASSLRLAGGLLTGELFF; DNA: TGTGCCAGCAGCTTGCGGCTAGCGGGGGGGCTACTCACCGGGGAGCTGTTTTTT
D: TRBD2; V: TRBV5-1; size: .; J: TRBJ2-3; CDR3: CASSLHVIGRVNTQYF; DNA: TGCGCCAGCAGCTTGCATGTGATTGGGAGGGTGAATACGCAGTATTTT
D: TRBD1; V: TRBV10-1; size: .; J: TRBJ1-1; CDR3: CASSGVRGLRYTEAFF; DNA: TGCGCCAGCAGTGGGGTTAGGGGGCTTCGGTACACTGAAGCTTTCTTT
D: .; V: TRBV27; size: once; J: TRBJ2-5; CDR3: CASRGQTETQYF; DNA: TGTGCCAGCAGAGGACAGACGGAGACCCAGTACTTC
D: .; V: TRBV10-3; size: .; J: TRBJ1-5; CDR3: CAISESVRGYSNQPQHF; DNA: TGTGCCATCAGTGAGTCGGTTAGAGGTTATAGCAATCAGCCCCAGCATTTT
D: .; V: TRBV15; size: .; J: TRBJ1-3; CDR3: CATSRDPLGNTIYF; DNA: TGTGCCACCAGCAGGGATCCCCTTGGAAACACCATATATTTT
D: TRBD1; V: TRBV3-1/TRBV3-2; size: .; J: TRBJ1-1; CDR3: CASTVGTQGATEAFF; DNA: TGTGCCAGCACGGTTGGGACACAGGGGGCGACTGAAGCTTTCTTT
D: .; V: TRBV2; size: .; J: TRBJ1-3; CDR3: CASSRNSGNTIYF; DNA: TGTGCCAGCAGTCGCAACTCTGGAAACACCATATATTTT
D: .; V: TRBV12-3/TRBV12-4; size: once; J: TRBJ1-1; CDR3: CASSLRTEAFF; DNA: TGTGCCAGCAGTTTGAGGACTGAAGCTTTCTTT
D: TRBD1; V: TRBV5-5; size: .; J: TRBJ1-5; CDR3: CASSLGQGPQPQHF; DNA: TGTGCCAGCAGCTTGGGACAGGGACCTCAGCCCCAGCATTTT
D: .; V: TRBV29-1; size: .; J: TRBJ1-3; CDR3: CSVAGVGADGNTIYF; DNA: TGCAGCGTCGCCGGCGTGGGGGCGGATGGAAACACCATATATTTT
D: .; V: TRBV2; size: .; J: TRBJ1-1; CDR3: CASSTPWASAFF; DNA: TGTGCCAGCAGTACCCCGTGGGCATCTGCTTTCTTT
D: .; V: TRBV2; size: .; J: TRBJ2-2; CDR3: CASSEVKAGELFF; DNA: TGTGCCAGCAGTGAAGTTAAGGCCGGGGAGCTGTTTTTT
D: .; V: TRBV5-4; size: .; J: TRBJ1-1; CDR3: CASSYDGRSNTEAFF; DNA: TGTGCCAGCAGCTACGACGGACGTTCAAACACTGAAGCTTTCTTT
D: TRBD2; V: TRBV5-4; size: .; J: TRBJ2-7; CDR3: CASSLIGGSSYEQYF; DNA: TGTGCCAGCAGCTTGATAGGCGGGAGCTCCTACGAGCAGTACTTC
D: .; V: TRBV19; size: few; J: TRBJ1-1; CDR3: CASSMGVLNTEAFF; DNA: TGTGCCAGTAGTATGGGAGTTCTGAACACTGAAGCTTTCTTT
D: .; V: TRBV3-1/TRBV3-2; size: .; J: TRBJ1-3; CDR3: CASSLGLSGNTIYF; DNA: TGTGCCAGCAGCCTTGGACTCTCTGGAAACACCATATATTTT
D: TRBD1; V: TRBV4-1; size: .; J: TRBJ2-1; CDR3: CASSQLGTGSNEQFF; DNA: TGCGCCAGCAGCCAACTGGGGACAGGGAGCAATGAGCAGTTCTTC
D: .; V: TRBV3-1/TRBV3-2; size: .; J: TRBJ1-6; CDR3: CASSLRGGGNSPLHF; DNA: TGTGCCAGCAGCCTACGGGGGGGAGGAAATTCACCCCTCCACTTT
D: .; V: TRBV6-1; size: .; J: TRBJ2-7; CDR3: CASSEGAGGYNEQYF; DNA: TGTGCCAGCAGTGAAGGGGCCGGAGGGTATAACGAGCAGTACTTC
D: TRBD1; V: TRBV6-5; size: .; J: TRBJ1-2; CDR3: CASSLQGEVNYGYTF; DNA: TGTGCCAGCAGCCTACAGGGGGAGGTCAACTATGGCTACACCTTC
D: .; V: TRBV10-3; size: .; J: TRBJ1-2; CDR3: CAISDTTGFDPNYGYTF; DNA: TGTGCCATCAGTGACACGACAGGTTTCGACCCTAACTATGGCTACACCTTC
D: .; V: TRBV19; size: .; J: TRBJ2-1; CDR3: CASSRQGRHNEQFF; DNA: TGTGCCAGTTCAAGGCAGGGGAGGCACAATGAGCAGTTCTTC